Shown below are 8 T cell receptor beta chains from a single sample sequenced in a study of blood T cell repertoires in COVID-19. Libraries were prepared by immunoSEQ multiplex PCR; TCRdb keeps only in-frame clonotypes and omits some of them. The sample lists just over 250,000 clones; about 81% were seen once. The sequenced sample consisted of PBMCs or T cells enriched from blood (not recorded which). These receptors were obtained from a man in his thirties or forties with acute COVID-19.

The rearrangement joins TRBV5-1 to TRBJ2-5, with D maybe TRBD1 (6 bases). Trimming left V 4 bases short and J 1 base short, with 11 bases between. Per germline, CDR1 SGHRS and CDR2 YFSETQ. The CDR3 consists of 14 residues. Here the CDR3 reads CASSLTGIQETQYF. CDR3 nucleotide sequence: TGCGCCAGCAGCCTAACAGGGATCCAAGAGACCCAGTACTTC.

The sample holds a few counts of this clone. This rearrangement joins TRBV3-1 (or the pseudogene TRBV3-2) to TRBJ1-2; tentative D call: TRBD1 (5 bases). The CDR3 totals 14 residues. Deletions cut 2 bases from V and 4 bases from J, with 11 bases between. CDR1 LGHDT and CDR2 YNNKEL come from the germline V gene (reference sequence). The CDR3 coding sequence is TGTGCCAGCAGCCAACCTACAGGAAGCTATGGCTACACCTTC. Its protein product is CASSQPTGSYGYTF.

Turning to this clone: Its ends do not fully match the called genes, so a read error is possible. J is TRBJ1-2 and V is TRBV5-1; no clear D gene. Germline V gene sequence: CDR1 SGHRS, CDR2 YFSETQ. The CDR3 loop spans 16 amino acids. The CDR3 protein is CASSLNAGLMGYGYTF. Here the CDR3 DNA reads TGTGCCAGCAGCTTGAATGCGGGCCTTATGGGCTATGGCTACACCTTC.

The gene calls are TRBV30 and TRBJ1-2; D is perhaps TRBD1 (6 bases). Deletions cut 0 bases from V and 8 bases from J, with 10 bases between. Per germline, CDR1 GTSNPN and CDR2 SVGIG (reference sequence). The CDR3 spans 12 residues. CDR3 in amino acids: CAWSVRGGGYTF. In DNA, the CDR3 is TGTGCCTGGAGTGTACGAGGGGGAGGCTACACCTTC.

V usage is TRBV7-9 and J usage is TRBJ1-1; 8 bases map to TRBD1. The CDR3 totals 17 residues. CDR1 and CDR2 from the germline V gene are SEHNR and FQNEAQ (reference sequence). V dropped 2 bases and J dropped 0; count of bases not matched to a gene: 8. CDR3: CASSLRGPGQVNTEAFF. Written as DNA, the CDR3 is TGTGCCAGCAGCTTAAGGGGGCCGGGACAGGTGAACACTGAAGCTTTCTTT.

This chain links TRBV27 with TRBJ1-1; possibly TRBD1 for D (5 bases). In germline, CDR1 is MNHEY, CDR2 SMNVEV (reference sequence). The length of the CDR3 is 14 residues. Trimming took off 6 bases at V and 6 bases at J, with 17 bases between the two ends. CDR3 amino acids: CASSPYGGFSEAFF. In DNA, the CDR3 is TGTGCCAGCAGCCCTTATGGGGGGTTCTCTGAAGCTTTCTTT.

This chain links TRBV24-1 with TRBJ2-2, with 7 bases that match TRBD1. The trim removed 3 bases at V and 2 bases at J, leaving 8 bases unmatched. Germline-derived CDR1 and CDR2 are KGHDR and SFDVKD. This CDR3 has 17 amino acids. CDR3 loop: CATSDVTGVSNTGELFF. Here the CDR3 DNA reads TGTGCCACCAGTGATGTTACAGGGGTGTCTAACACCGGGGAGCTGTTTTTT.

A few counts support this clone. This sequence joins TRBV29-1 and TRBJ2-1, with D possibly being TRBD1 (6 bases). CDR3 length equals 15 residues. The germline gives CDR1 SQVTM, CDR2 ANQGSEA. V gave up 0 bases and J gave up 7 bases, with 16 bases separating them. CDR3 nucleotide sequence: TGCAGCGTTGAAGATTCGGGCAGGGGAGTAAATGAGCAGTTCTTC. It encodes CSVEDSGRGVNEQFF.